The clone carrying this TCR beta chain has a count of ten or more. Its antigen is undetermined. The CDR3 is 12 residues long. CDR1 MDHEN and CDR2 SYDVKM come from the germline V gene. V lost 6 bases to trimming and J lost 7 bases; unmatched junction nucleotides: 4. The data belong to a study of CD8 T cells in ankylosing spondylitis. Study-level findings and limits: Clones tied to disease were said to be significantly enriched in matched ankylosing spondylitis synovial fluid. Ankylosing spondylitis blood appeared to be characterized by a TCR beta motif of under ten highly homologous variants. The disease-linked clones had a CD8+ phenotype and low blood frequencies.

Making the TCR beta libraries involved quantitative 5'-RACE with molecular barcodes. TCRdb fed the 5' RACE reads into MiXCR, producing one record per CDR3 protein. The sample yields 800,000 to 900,000 distinct CDR3 sequences, around 11% seen once. Sequenced: blood, either unsorted or a sorted T cell fraction (not recorded which). The rearrangement uses TRBV28 and TRBJ1-1, with 8 positions matching TRBD1. This TCR came from a male donor with ankylosing spondylitis. CDR3 DNA: TGTGCCAGCAGCTATACAGGGGGTGAAGCTTTCTTT. Translating gives CASSYTGGEAFF.